This T cell receptor beta chain was observed in a study of T cells in Graves' hyperthyroidism and ophthalmopathy. Points from the study as a whole: Most clonotypes that expanded in the thyroid above 0.001 also showed up in blood.

Germline V lookup: CDR1 SGHRS, CDR2 YFSETQ. This CDR3 spans 13 amino acids. Between the trimmed V and J ends, which lost 5 bases and 2 bases, there was a span of 9 bases. Using RNA transcripts as the source, TCR beta CDR3 regions were amplified. A set of HTBI primers served as the primers for a first-round RT-PCR of the TCR CDR3. MiXCR, applied by TCRdb to the multiplex PCR reads, yields one record per CDR3 protein. The data show 400,000 to 500,000 distinct CDR3 sequences, roughly 15% seen once. This clonotype was seen a handful of times. The antigen remains unidentified. The rearrangement joins TRBV5-1 to TRBJ2-3; D possibly corresponds to TRBD1 (6 bases). The origin of this receptor is a man between 18 and 29 years old with Graves' ophthalmopathy. Sequencing was done on a sample of blood. CDR3 protein: CASRGGDTDTQYF. CDR3 sequence (DNA): TGCGCCAGCAGAGGGGGAGACACAGATACGCAGTATTTT.